The clone carrying this TCR beta chain was picked up a small number of times. Its antigen is unknown. The data originate from a study of blood T cells in healthy people across ages. Study-level results: Relative to aged donors, long-lived donors carried more naive CD4+ cells and displayed higher diversity. Among T cells, TCR beta diversity per million cells dropped roughly linearly as age rose.

The second PCR ran 7 to 11 cycles with a sample-barcoded 5' primer and J-beta primers. TCRdb itself ran the 5' RACE reads through MiXCR, one entry per CDR3 protein. This repertoire shows hundreds of thousands of distinct CDR3 sequences, around 45% found once; its top ten account for about a fifth. The sequencing input was blood. The receptor comes from a man aged 55 to 70 in good health.

This CDR3 is CASSPQGALNEKLFF. CDR3 nucleotides: TGTGCCAGCTCACCACAGGGGGCCCTTAATGAAAAACTGTTTTTT. The chain recombines TRBV18 with TRBJ1-4; TRBD1 matches at 7 bases. This CDR3 contains 15 residues. Germline loops: CDR1 KGHSH, CDR2 LQKENI. Trimming at V came to 1 base and at J to 4 bases, leaving 3 bases not matched to a gene.